This T cell receptor (beta chain) came from a study of shared clonotypes between healthy human individuals (dated by TCRdb to the early 2020s). In terms of the full investigation: A couple of women and a few men aged 18 to 49 years were included in the cohort. For each donor, CD4 naive and CD4 memory were each given three plates, CD8 naive was given two plates, and CD8 memory was given one plate. The study deeply sequenced blood TCR repertoires of roughly five healthy adults to estimate repertoire size and the extent of clonotype sharing between individuals. To increase sequencing depth and limit assay-specific biases, different laboratories used diverse techniques to prepare libraries and sequence TCR repertoires. Leukapheresis yielded between about 0.85 and 9.5 billion PBMCs per donor. General findings and caveats noted by the study authors: Sampling was limited to blood, and TCR repertoires in tissue likely differ from TCR repertoires in blood. Rarefaction of sorted-subset datasets indicated incomplete sequencing despite the large sequencing depth. Higher generation probabilities were observed for clonotypes shared by all four sorted-subset donors than for non-shared clonotypes. Based on pairwise subsampling, the degree of clonotype sharing among donors was expected to be affected by sequencing depth. Naive subsets generally had larger estimated clonotype richness than memory subsets. When a handful of donors were compared, the shared fraction of clonotypes was 5% to 6.5% for naive CD4, approximately 3.3% for naive CD8, 2.3% for memory CD4, and 0.4% for memory CD8. Because the study included a small number of donors, the genetic and exposure-history diversity represented was limited.

Comments on this clone: What this receptor recognizes is not known. One base away there is no much larger clone; base qualities are not given.

Using the deep immunoSEQ assay, TCR CDR3 regions were amplified from genomic DNA by multiplex PCR. Extracted genomic DNA from each cell subset was spread evenly across all wells of several immunoSEQ 96-well plates, with each plate serving as a replicate. For sorted subsets, roughly 200 ng genomic DNA, equal to 25,000 to 35,000 T cell genomes, was loaded into each replicate PCR. Purified libraries were quantified with a Qubit 3.0 fluorometer, sized on a Bioanalyzer 2100, and re-quantified with the KAPA Library Quantification kit. Every immunoSEQ 96-well plate was sequenced on a separate single-read 150-cycle Illumina NextSeq 550 flow cell. Under the source paper's analysis protocol: Because the immunoSEQ output included only junctional sequences and no quality scores, the filtering could not be the same as the filtering used for full-length reads. To assign V/J genes and CDR3, sequences were annotated against IMGT germline references using PyIR, a Python wrapper for IgBLAST v1.9. Reads were filtered out if the reads had weak V/J assignments (E-value above 1e-6), no CDR3, stop codons, out-of-frame junctions, or ambiguous translated residues. V3J clonotypes were defined as sequences sharing an identical inferred V gene, J gene, and CDR3 amino acid sequence. To compute the percentage overlap between repertoires, the number of shared unique clonotypes was divided by the size of the smaller repertoire. Repertoire richness was assessed with RTK rarefaction, the Chao1 estimator, and Recon v2.1 estimates of unobserved clonotypes. For all TCRbeta clonotypes obtained by the gDNA method from a few donors, generation probabilities were computed with OLGA. Imported from immuneACCESS, the table was reduced by TCRdb to in-frame sequences with V and J called. These copies leave out some clones; in studies compared against another copy, an unresolved V gene accounts for under half, and the cause of the remainder is not known. The V and J calls and clone size come from that table; D and trimming were worked out from the DNA. The sample table holds 450,000 to 700,000 clones, of which around 95% were seen once. Of the sample, 0.11% is held by the ten largest clones.

V was cut back by 3 bases and J by 4 bases, leaving a gap of 9 bases between them. Based on the germline V gene, the CDR1 and CDR2 sequences are SGHTA and FQGTGA. The CDR3 covers 13 residues, taking in both the cysteine and the phenylalanine. Left in the record is the CDR3 DNA by itself, 39 bases read in frame from the first base. CD8 naive samples were CD45RO-negative cells positively selected for CCR7, giving a CD45RA+CCR7+ population that excluded TemRA cells. Donors were healthy HIV-negative adults with no recently reported acute infections or vaccinations. Only Caucasian adults living in Nashville, Tennessee, USA were represented among the donors. After blood collection by leukapheresis, PBMCs were isolated using Ficoll-Histopaque density gradient centrifugation and then cryopreserved in the vapor phase of liquid nitrogen. Purity and quantity of every magnetically sorted T cell population were checked by analytical flow cytometry. From each sorted fraction, genomic DNA was isolated and quantified by UV absorbance on a Nanodrop 2000c.

The sequence joins TRBV7-3 to TRBJ1-2; the D region possibly corresponds to TRBD1 (5 bases align). Sequenced sample: naive CD8+ T cells sorted from blood. The cell subset or site tag for this specimen amounts to: CD45RA+CCR7+. The clonotype comes from a woman in her 30s in good health. The DNA sequence reads TGTGCCAGCAGCTTCGGGACCGGCTATGGCTACACCTTC. This yields the protein CASSFGTGYGYTF.